By frequency, the clone carrying this TCR beta chain registers medium-sized (0.01 to 0.1%). The antigen is undetermined. These data are taken from a study of human CD8 memory T cell subsets. Notes on the study in general: Going by Chao1 estimates, stem-like memory T cells seemed to be more diverse than precursor exhausted T cells. Similarly high diversity marked stem-like memory and precursor exhausted T cells, unlike effector memory cells.

From duplicate vials of around 160,000 sorted CD8+ T cells per subset, RNA was isolated. Germline loops: CDR1 LGHNA, CDR2 YNFKEQ. This CDR3 contains 17 residues. UMI-labeled 5' RACE yielded the TCR beta libraries. In the source study's methods: Functional CDR3 beta clonotypes, numbering between roughly 3,000 and 20,000, were present in each TCR beta library. TCRdb re-called the 5' RACE reads and gives one entry per CDR3 protein, without DNA. TCRdb, rather than the study authors, made the V and J calls. The sample holds around 4,300 distinct CDR3 sequences. The sequencing input was CD8+ T cells from PBMCs. This receptor was taken from a human donor in good health. V is TRBV4-2 and J is TRBJ2-3; the TCRdb call, TRBD2, lacks DNA for checking. CDR3: CASSQEYSGNPADTQYF.